The 8 T cell receptor beta chains below all came from one sample that was sequenced in a study of molecular identifiers for immune sequencing clone quantification. TCRdb passed the PCR reads through MiXCR, listing each CDR3 protein once. Of under 350,000 distinct CDR3 sequences in the sample, roughly a quarter were seen once. Sequencing was done on a sample of naive CD8+ T cells from blood, with Jurkat cell RNA spiked in. Subset here: FACS-sorted CD8+CD4-CCR7+CD45RA+ naive T cells. These receptors were obtained from a human donor in good health. Some libraries in this study had Jurkat cell RNA spiked in.

Ten or more counts support this clonotype. The chain carries TRBV5-1 and TRBJ2-1, with 9 bases fitting TRBD2. Germline V gene data show CDR1 as SGHRS and CDR2 as YFSETQ. CDR3 length: 15 amino acids. V shed 0 bases and J 5 bases; nucleotides not matched to a gene: 3. CDR3 sequence (DNA): TGCGCCAGCAGCTTGGGACTAGCGGCCGACAATGAGCAGTTCTTC. Translated: CASSLGLAADNEQFF.

Details on this clonotype: A much more abundant neighbour one base away suggests this may be a read error. This chain uses TRBV5-1 with TRBJ2-3; 10 bases are a match to TRBD2. J was trimmed by 8 bases and V by 0 bases; bases with no gene match: 15. Germline lookup yields CDR1 SGHRS and CDR2 YFSETQ. The CDR3 is 18 amino acids. The CDR3 sequence is CASSLGLAGDHGAATQYF. DNA of the CDR3: TGCGCCAGCAGCTTGGGCCTAGCGGGGGACCATGGCGCAGCTACGCAGTATTTT.

On this clonotype: One junction end disagrees with the germline gene, perhaps due to a read error. The chain couples TRBV29-1 to TRBJ2-7, with 7 positions matching TRBD1. The CDR3 runs to 13 residues. From germline, CDR1 is SQVTM and CDR2 ANQGSEA. For the CDR3, the DNA is TGCAGCGTTGTGGGTCAGGGGGTCGACGAGCGGTACTTC. This sequence encodes CSVVGQGVDERYF.

This clonotype was observed at least ten times. The chain couples TRBV6-5 to TRBJ1-4; D is undetermined. Trimming removed 5 bases from V and 6 bases from J, with 10 bases in between. The CDR3 is 13 residues long. CDR1 MNHEY and CDR2 SVGAGI come from the germline V gene. CDR3 residues: CASSNPEDEKLFF. The CDR3 nucleotides are TGTGCCAGCAGTAACCCAGAAGATGAAAAACTGTTTTTT.

This clonotype was observed at least ten times. The chain uses TRBV21-1 and TRBJ1-1; no DNA check was done on the table's D call, TRBD1. TRBV21-1 counts as a pseudogene. This CDR3 is 16 amino acids long. The CDR3 DNA sequence: TGTGCCAGCAGCAAAGGAGGAGACAGGGTTCGCACTGAAGCTTTCTTT. Amino acid sequence: CASSKGGDRVRTEAFF.

As regards this clonotype: The junction does not match germline at one end; this may be a read error. V is TRBV6-2 or TRBV6-3 and J is TRBJ1-5, with D possibly being TRBD1 (6 bases). CDR3 size: 13 residues. Germline V gene sequence: CDR1 MNHEY, CDR2 SVGEGT. DNA of the CDR3: TGTGTCAGCGGCAGGGGATACAATCAGCCCCAGCATTTT. This encodes CVSGRGYNQPQHF.

To note about this clonotype: A single base separates this from a much larger clone, so it may be a read error. The chain recombines TRBV28 with TRBJ2-2; 9 nucleotides match TRBD1. J lost 6 bases, V lost 8 bases, and 13 bases had no gene match. Germline V gene lookup returns CDR1 MDHEN and CDR2 SYDVKM. CDR3 length: 16 residues. This CDR3 is CASRPPRTGASGELFF. The CDR3 coding sequence is TGTGCCAGCCGACCCCCACGGACAGGGGCGTCCGGGGAGCTGTTTTTT.

The V call is TRBV19, the J call TRBJ1-5; D gene uncertain. Between the trimmed V and J ends, which lost 3 bases and 1 base, there was a span of 7 bases. Per germline, CDR1 LNHDA and CDR2 SQIVND (reference sequence). The CDR3 is made up of 14 amino acids. Here the CDR3 reads CASSMLGSNQPQHF. The CDR3 nucleotides read TGTGCCAGTAGTATGCTCGGGAGCAATCAGCCCCAGCATTTT.